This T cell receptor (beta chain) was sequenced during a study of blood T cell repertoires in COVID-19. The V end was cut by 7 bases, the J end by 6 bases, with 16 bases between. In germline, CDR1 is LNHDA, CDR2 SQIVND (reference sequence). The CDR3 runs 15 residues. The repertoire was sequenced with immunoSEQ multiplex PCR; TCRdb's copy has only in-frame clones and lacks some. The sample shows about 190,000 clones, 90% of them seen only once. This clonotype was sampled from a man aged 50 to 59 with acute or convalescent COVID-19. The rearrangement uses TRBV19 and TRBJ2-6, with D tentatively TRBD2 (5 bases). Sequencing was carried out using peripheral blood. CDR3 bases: TGTGCCAGTAACCTCGGACTCCCCCAGGCCAACGTCCTGACTTTC. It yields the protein CASNLGLPQANVLTF.